Below are 21 T cell receptor beta chains sequenced from a single sample in a study of shared clonotypes between healthy human individuals. This table comes from immunoSEQ multiplex PCR, and its TCRdb copy is limited to in-frame clones, with some not included. Of hundreds of thousands of clones in the sample, around 95% were seen once. Naive-designated CD8 cells lacked CD45RO, were positively enriched for CCR7, and omitted terminally differentiated effector memory CD45RA+ cells. Sequencing was carried out using naive CD8+ T cells sorted from blood. The receptors were sampled from a woman aged 25 to 39 in good health.

The chain uses TRBV27 and TRBJ2-2; 7 positions agree with TRBD2. The CDR3 runs to 16 residues. Losses at the gene ends were 0 bases for V and 4 bases for J; bases not matched to a gene: 5. The V gene's germline CDR1 is MNHEY and CDR2 SMNVEV (reference sequence). As DNA, the CDR3 is TGTGCCAGCAGTTTATCAGTTTTAGCGGGCACCGGGGAGCTGTTTTTT. Encoded protein: CASSLSVLAGTGELFF.

V is TRBV5-4 and J is TRBJ1-2; 8 bases are a match to TRBD1. This CDR3 is built from 13 residues. Trimming took 3 bases from V and 6 from J; bases not matched to a gene: 4. Germline V gives CDR1 SGHNT, CDR2 YYREEE (reference sequence). This CDR3 is CASSSGQGHGYTF. The CDR3 bases are TGTGCCAGCAGCTCCGGACAGGGTCATGGCTACACCTTC.

The chain couples TRBV10-1 to TRBJ2-2; the D is unclear. This CDR3 is 13 amino acids long. Trimming left V 6 bases short and J 5 bases short, with 10 bases between. CDR1 and CDR2 from the germline V gene are WNHNN and SYGVQD (reference sequence). The CDR3, as DNA: TGCGCCAGCAGCGGTCCCGGGACCGGGGAGCTGTTTTTT. Translating it yields CASSGPGTGELFF.

The chain uses TRBV13 and TRBJ1-2, with no clear D. This CDR3 is built from 14 residues. In germline, CDR1 is PRHDT, CDR2 FYEKMQ (reference sequence). Deletions cut 4 bases from V and 3 bases from J, with 12 bases between. In DNA form, the CDR3 reads TGTGCCAGCAGCTACGACGACGGGGACTATGGCTACACCTTC. As protein: CASSYDDGDYGYTF.

The V call is TRBV28, the J call TRBJ1-1; no firm D call. CDR1 and CDR2 from the germline V gene are MDHEN and SYDVKM. V dropped 5 bases and J dropped 0 bases, with 7 bases sitting between them. The CDR3 has 13 residues. CDR3 region: CASSIGLNTEAFF. The CDR3 nucleotides read TGTGCCAGCAGTATAGGGCTGAACACTGAAGCTTTCTTT.

The V gene is TRBV27, the J gene TRBJ2-1; the match to TRBD1 covers 7 bases. Germline CDR1 and CDR2: MNHEY and SMNVEV (reference sequence). This CDR3 comprises 16 residues. V shed 4 bases and J 2 bases; nucleotides not matched to a gene: 8. DNA of the CDR3: TGTGCCAGCAGTTCCCTACGGGACAGAACCTACAATGAGCAGTTCTTC. Protein sequence: CASSSLRDRTYNEQFF.

The chain is built from TRBV13 and TRBJ2-1; D call uncertain. V lost 1 base, J lost 3 bases, and 10 bases lay in between. Germline V lookup: CDR1 PRHDT, CDR2 FYEKMQ (reference sequence). The CDR3 length is 15 residues. The CDR3 protein is CASSLAGTLYNEQFF. The CDR3, as DNA: TGTGCCAGCAGCTTAGCTGGAACCCTCTACAATGAGCAGTTCTTC.

The chain combines TRBV21-1 with TRBJ1-5; TRBD1, the table's D call, was not compared with the DNA. TRBV21-1 is a documented pseudogene. This CDR3 is built from 17 residues. CDR3 loop: CASSIRGPGQGGQPQHF. CDR3 bases: TGTGCCAGCAGCATACGAGGGCCGGGACAGGGGGGACAGCCCCAGCATTTT.

This chain links TRBV5-8 with TRBJ2-5; D is unclear. Germline V gives CDR1 SGHTS, CDR2 YDEGEE. Trimming cost V 0 bases and J 3 bases, with 9 bases left between them. The CDR3 consists of 14 residues. The CDR3: CASSLELPKETQYF. Written as DNA, the CDR3 is TGTGCCAGCAGCTTGGAACTTCCTAAAGAGACCCAGTACTTC.

In DNA form, the CDR3 reads TGTGCCAGCAGTTTAGGGACTACAGAGACCCAGTACTTC. Translation: CASSLGTTETQYF. The J gene is TRBJ2-5, the V gene TRBV27; 7 bases agree with TRBD2. Germline CDR1 reads MNHEY; CDR2 reads SMNVEV (reference sequence). V dropped 2 bases and J dropped 4; count of bases not matched to a gene: 1. This CDR3 comprises 13 residues.

The chain couples TRBV10-2 to TRBJ2-7, with TRBD2 identical over 9 bases. This CDR3 comprises 14 residues. The V and J ends lost 6 bases and 3 bases, in that order; junction bases with no gene match: 6. From germline, CDR1 is WSHSY and CDR2 SAAADI. CDR3 DNA sequence: TGCGCCAGCAGCCAGGCTAGCGGGAACTACGAGCAGTACTTC. This codes for CASSQASGNYEQYF.

This sequence joins TRBV5-6 and TRBJ2-2; TRBD2 matches 9 bases. Germline trimming cut 4 bases from V and 2 bases from J; bases unmatched to any gene: 12. The CDR3 covers 18 residues. Germline CDR1 reads SGHDT; CDR2 reads YYEEEE. The DNA of the CDR3 is TGTGCCAGCAGCCAGGGACTAGCTGCGGCGTTAAACACCGGGGAGCTGTTTTTT. Translating it yields CASSQGLAAALNTGELFF.

The chain links TRBV28 to TRBJ2-7; 10 nucleotides align to TRBD1. Germline V gene lookup returns CDR1 MDHEN and CDR2 SYDVKM. The CDR3 has 15 residues. With V trimmed by 3 bases and J by 4 bases, 6 bases remained unmatched. CDR3 sequence reads: CASSFDRQGAYEQYF. For the CDR3, the DNA is TGTGCCAGCAGTTTCGACCGACAGGGGGCGTACGAGCAGTACTTC.

The genes are TRBV28 and TRBJ1-3; D not certain. Germline V gives CDR1 MDHEN, CDR2 SYDVKM. The V and J ends lost 3 bases and 0 bases respectively, with 6 bases between them. CDR3 length equals 14 residues. The CDR3 DNA follows: TGTGCCAGCAGTTTCGGCAACTCTGGAAACACCATATATTTT. It yields the protein CASSFGNSGNTIYF.

The rearrangement uses TRBV30 and TRBJ2-1; TRBD1 is a possible D gene (6 bases). Germline V gene lookup returns CDR1 GTSNPN and CDR2 SVGIG (reference sequence). V gave up 2 bases and J gave up 9 bases, with 14 bases separating them. The CDR3 is 13 residues long. The CDR3 protein is CAWSQTGPGEQFF. Written as DNA, the CDR3 is TGTGCCTGGAGTCAAACAGGGCCCGGTGAGCAGTTCTTC.

In DNA, the CDR3 is TGTGCCACCAGCAGGGAGAAGGGCCAGCCCCAGCATTTT. The encoded protein is CATSREKGQPQHF. This chain connects TRBV15 to TRBJ1-5, with D hard to call. There are 13 residues in the CDR3. Per the germline V gene, CDR1 is LNHNV and CDR2 is YYDKDF (reference sequence). V lost 3 bases and J 7 bases, leaving 10 bases between the germline ends.

The chain employs TRBV19 and TRBJ2-1; D may be TRBD1 (7 bases). This CDR3 is built from 16 residues. Germline loops: CDR1 LNHDA, CDR2 SQIVND (reference sequence). Trimming pared 9 bases from V and 0 bases from J, leaving 18 bases between. The CDR3 sequence is CASKNQGEDSYNEQFF. CDR3 nucleotide sequence: TGTGCCAGCAAAAACCAGGGGGAGGACTCCTACAATGAGCAGTTCTTC.

The chain couples TRBV5-4 to TRBJ2-5; TRBD1 matches at 8 bases. Germline V gene lookup returns CDR1 SGHNT and CDR2 YYREEE (reference sequence). The CDR3 covers 17 residues. Unmatched junction bases numbered 10, after V lost 0 bases and J lost 3 bases. The CDR3 coding sequence is TGTGCCAGCAGCTTGGCGGGCAGGGGGCGCGTAAAAGAGACCCAGTACTTC. Protein sequence: CASSLAGRGRVKETQYF.

The chain carries TRBV19 and TRBJ1-5, with TRBD1 as a possible D gene (5 bases). CDR1 and CDR2 from the germline V gene are LNHDA and SQIVND (reference sequence). There are 18 residues in the CDR3. Trimming pared 3 bases from V and 2 bases from J, leaving 20 bases between. The CDR3 here is CASSIPRRLGLGNQPQHF. The CDR3 DNA reads TGTGCCAGTAGTATTCCGAGGCGATTGGGGCTCGGCAATCAGCCCCAGCATTTT.

The chain's CDR3 is CASSQGVSGSSYEQYF. The CDR3 nucleotides read TGCGCCAGCAGCCAAGGGGTTAGCGGGAGTTCCTACGAGCAGTACTTC. The chain uses TRBV4-1 and TRBJ2-7; 9 nucleotides agree with TRBD2. Germline CDR1 is MGHRA and CDR2 is YSYEKL. J was trimmed by 1 base and V by 1 base; bases with no gene match: 5. CDR3 length: 16 residues.

This chain's CDR3 is CASSHRLGIEQYF. The DNA of the CDR3 is TGCGCCAGCAGCCATCGTCTGGGGATCGAGCAGTACTTC. The chain links TRBV4-1 to TRBJ2-7, with no clear D. The CDR3 has 13 residues. Germline CDR1 is MGHRA and CDR2 is YSYEKL. The germline V and J ends were trimmed by 3 bases and 6 bases, with 12 bases remaining between them.